Shown below are 13 T cell receptor beta chains from a single sample sequenced in a study of OX40 agonist ivuxolimab in advanced cancers. Some clones are missing from TCRdb's copy, which holds only in-frame ones; the method was immunoSEQ multiplex PCR. The top ten hold around 1.4% of the sample, which has over 50,000 clones, around 89% seen once. This specimen was CD4+ or CD8+ T cells sorted from blood, taken in a trial of the OX40 agonist ivuxolimab. Receptors were obtained from an adult with an advanced solid tumor such as melanoma, head and neck, liver or kidney cancer.

This chain connects TRBV7-2 to TRBJ1-1; weak D call: TRBD1 (6 bases). The ends were cut back, 3 bases at V and 2 bases at J, with 10 bases in the middle. Per the germline V gene, CDR1 is SGHTA and CDR2 is FQGNSA. The CDR3 contains 14 residues. The CDR3 sequence: CASSLTGINTEAFF. For the CDR3, the DNA is TGTGCCAGCAGCTTGACAGGAATAAACACTGAAGCTTTCTTT.

The chain carries TRBV5-1 and TRBJ2-2; D gene uncertain. Trimming cost V 0 bases and J 1 base, with 7 bases left between them. Per germline, CDR1 SGHRS and CDR2 YFSETQ. The CDR3 extends over 15 amino acids. Here the CDR3 DNA reads TGCGCCAGCAGCTTGGTCAGAGTGAACACCGGGGAGCTGTTTTTT. This sequence encodes CASSLVRVNTGELFF.

The chain recombines TRBV11-2 with TRBJ2-7; 7 nucleotides agree with TRBD1. Germline-derived CDR1 and CDR2 are SGHAT and FQNNGV. The CDR3 has 15 amino acids. V lost 5 bases, J lost 0 bases, and 7 bases stayed unmatched. CDR3 residues: CASSITGTDSYEQYF. CDR3 nucleotides: TGTGCCAGCAGCATAACCGGGACAGACTCCTACGAGCAGTACTTC.

CDR3 nucleotide sequence: TGTGCCAGCAGTGGGGAATCAGTATCGGAAGCTTTCTTT. As protein: CASSGESVSEAFF. The chain couples TRBV2 to TRBJ1-1; unclear D gene. This CDR3 comprises 13 residues. In germline, CDR1 is SNHLY, CDR2 FYNNEI. V was shortened by 4 bases and J by 8 bases, with 14 bases between the two germline ends.

CDR3 amino acids: CASSSQGAEQYF. The CDR3 DNA is TGTGCCAGCAGTTCGCAGGGGGCCGAGCAGTACTTC. The rearrangement joins TRBV6-6 to TRBJ2-7; 8 positions agree with TRBD1. J lost 6 bases, V lost 4 bases, and 2 bases had no gene match. The CDR3 loop spans 12 amino acids. Germline CDR1 is MNHNY and CDR2 is SVGAGI (reference sequence).

The chain joins TRBV27 to TRBJ1-1; 9 bases map to TRBD1. V was pared by 3 bases and J by 5 bases, with 7 bases of the junction left unmatched. Germline loops: CDR1 MNHEY, CDR2 SMNVEV (reference sequence). This CDR3 is built from 15 residues. The CDR3 sequence: CASSFLGGQGTEAFF. The CDR3, as DNA: TGTGCCAGCAGTTTCTTGGGAGGACAGGGGACTGAAGCTTTCTTT.

This clone was observed a single time. The chain couples TRBV9 to TRBJ2-3; D unclear. V dropped 0 bases and J dropped 8 bases, with 7 bases sitting between them. The CDR3 covers 12 residues. Germline V gene data show CDR1 as SGDLS and CDR2 as YYNGEE. The DNA of the CDR3 is TGTGCCAGCAGCGTAGGGGTTGGTACGCAGTATTTT. This gives the protein CASSVGVGTQYF.

The chain joins TRBV7-2 to TRBJ2-4; possibly TRBD1 for D (6 bases). Between the trimmed V and J ends, which lost 0 bases and 8 bases, there was a span of 14 bases. The germline gives CDR1 SGHTA, CDR2 FQGNSA. CDR3 length: 15 amino acids. CDR3 nucleotides: TGTGCCAGCAGCTTAGCGGGTGGGGGCGGTCACATTCAGTACTTC. It yields the protein CASSLAGGGGHIQYF.

The chain is built from TRBV11-1 and TRBJ1-1; the D gene is possibly TRBD1 (5 bases). V dropped 3 bases and J dropped 5 bases, with 10 bases sitting between them. The germline gives CDR1 SGHAT, CDR2 FQDESV (reference sequence). This CDR3 contains 13 residues. CDR3 sequence reads: CASSFLQETEAFF. CDR3 in DNA: TGTGCCAGCAGCTTTTTACAGGAAACTGAAGCTTTCTTT. The variable domain in full, completed from reference TRBV11-1 and TRBJ1-1, reads EAEVAQSPRYKITEKSQAVAFWCDPISGHATLYWYRQILGQGPELLVQFQDESVVDDSQLPKDRFSAERLKGVDSTLKIQPAELGDSAMYLCASSFLQETEAFFGQGTRLTVV.

The rearrangement links TRBV6-4 to TRBJ2-3, with TRBD2 matching over 14 bases. The CDR3 loop spans 17 amino acids. Germline loops: CDR1 MRHNA, CDR2 SNTAGT. Unmatched junction bases numbered 9, after V lost 5 bases and J lost 5 bases. CDR3 loop: CASSPNGLAGGKDTQYF. For the CDR3, the DNA is TGTGCCAGCAGTCCGAATGGACTAGCGGGAGGTAAAGATACGCAGTATTTT.

The J gene is TRBJ1-1, the V gene TRBV2; D possibly corresponds to TRBD1 (5 bases). The CDR3 totals 14 residues. V lost 7 bases to trimming and J lost 0 bases, with 12 bases between them. Per germline, CDR1 SNHLY and CDR2 FYNNEI. CDR3 nucleotides: TGTGCCAGCACCCGACGGGGGATGAACACTGAAGCTTTCTTT. Translated: CASTRRGMNTEAFF.

This chain joins TRBV5-4 and TRBJ1-1; no clear D gene. The CDR3 contains 11 residues. Per germline, CDR1 SGHNT and CDR2 YYREEE (reference sequence). The V and J ends lost 5 bases and 1 base respectively, with 3 bases between them. This chain's CDR3 is CASRQNTEAFF. The CDR3 bases are TGTGCCAGCAGACAGAACACTGAAGCTTTCTTT.

This chain joins TRBV11-2 and TRBJ1-3; TRBD1 might be the D (5 bases). V dropped 2 bases and J dropped 4 bases, with 9 bases sitting between them. Germline V gene data show CDR1 as SGHAT and CDR2 as FQNNGV. This CDR3 comprises 14 residues. In DNA, the CDR3 is TGTGCCAGCAGCTTAAGTGACAGAGGAAACACCATATATTTT. The encoded protein is CASSLSDRGNTIYF.